This TCR beta chain was captured in a study of shared clonotypes between healthy human individuals. Study-level points and caveats: Tissue TCR repertoires likely differ from these blood-only repertoires. A handful of donors showed sharing of about 5.5% of naive CD4 clonotypes.

The germline V gene encodes CDR1 GTSNPN and CDR2 SVGIG (reference sequence). The CDR3 covers 13 residues. V was clipped by 7 bases and J by 9 bases; unmatched bases: 12. Details on this clone: Antigen unknown.

The protocol was immunoSEQ multiplex PCR, while the TCRdb copy is restricted to in-frame clones and leaves out a portion. The sample holds millions of clones, around 94% seen once. The gene calls are TRBV30 and TRBJ1-5; TRBD1 aligns across 7 bases. The sequenced sample was naive CD4+ T cells sorted from blood. Subset of the sample: CD45RA+ positively selected. The sequence came from a man between 18 and 35 years old in good health. Here the CDR3 DNA reads TGTGCCTCCGCGACAGGGAATCGAGGGCCCCAGCATTTT. Encoded protein: CASATGNRGPQHF. The full variable domain, its missing parts supplied by reference TRBV30 and TRBJ1-5, is SQTIHQWPATLVQPVGSPLSLECTVEGTSNPNLYWYRQAAGRGLQLLFYSVGIGQISSEVPQNLSASRPQDRQFILSSKKLLLSDSGFYLCASATGNRGPQHFGDGTRLSIL.